Sequencing of this T cell receptor (beta chain) was carried out in a study of shared clonotypes between healthy human individuals (dated by TCRdb to 2018 to 2020). The study in broad terms: The cohort included three men and a couple of women between 18 and 49 years of age. Each donor's leukapheresis produced roughly between about 0.9 and 9.5 billion PBMCs. Libraries were prepared and TCR repertoires were sequenced by different laboratories using diverse techniques, in order to increase sequencing depth and limit assay-specific biases. For each donor, CD4 naive and CD4 memory were each run on three plates, CD8 naive on two plates, and CD8 memory on one plate. The study deeply sequenced blood TCR repertoires of roughly five healthy adults to estimate repertoire size and the extent of clonotype sharing between individuals. What the research found in general, with its limitations: The genetic and exposure-history diversity represented was limited by the small number of donors. Across a few donors, around 5.4% of naive CD4, over 3% of naive CD8, around 2.5% of memory CD4, and around 0.4% of memory CD8 clonotypes were shared. Clonotypes shared by all four sorted-subset donors showed higher generation probabilities than non-shared clonotypes. Larger estimated clonotype richness was generally found for naive subsets than for memory subsets. Rarefaction of sorted-subset datasets indicated incomplete sequencing despite the large sequencing depth. Sampling was limited to blood, and TCR repertoires in tissue likely differ from TCR repertoires in blood. Pairwise subsampling indicated that sequencing depth was expected to affect the degree of clonotype sharing among donors.

For the CD8 naive samples, CD45RO-negative cells were positively selected for CCR7, yielding a CD45RA+CCR7+ population from which TemRA cells were excluded. The donors were healthy, HIV-negative adults who had no recently reported acute infections or vaccinations. Every donor was a Caucasian adult living in Nashville, Tennessee, USA. Blood was collected by leukapheresis, and PBMCs were isolated by Ficoll-Histopaque density gradient centrifugation and then cryopreserved in liquid nitrogen vapor phase. Purity and quantity of every magnetically sorted T cell population were checked by analytical flow cytometry. From each sorted fraction, genomic DNA was isolated and quantified by UV absorbance on a Nanodrop 2000c. Worth noting for this clone: Its antigen is still unknown. The record has no base qualities; no much larger clone is one base away.

TCR CDR3 regions were amplified from genomic DNA by multiplex PCR using the deep immunoSEQ assay. Extracted genomic DNA from each cell subset was distributed evenly across all wells of several immunoSEQ 96-well plates, and each plate was treated as a replicate. For sorted subsets, each replicate PCR was loaded with approximately 190 ng genomic DNA, equivalent to 30,000 or so T cell genomes. The purified libraries were quantified using a Qubit 3.0 fluorometer, sized with a Bioanalyzer 2100, and then quantified again using the KAPA Library Quantification kit. A separate single-read 150-cycle Illumina NextSeq 550 flow cell was used to sequence each immunoSEQ 96-well plate. The authors' analysis ran thus. Because the immunoSEQ output included only junctional sequences and no quality scores, the filtering could not be the same as the filtering used for full-length reads. Sequences were annotated with PyIR, a Python wrapper for IgBLAST v1.9, and V/J genes and CDR3 were assigned using IMGT germline references. Reads were removed for weak V/J assignments (E-value above 1e-6), missing CDR3, stop codons, out-of-frame junctions, or ambiguous translated residues. V3J clonotypes were defined as sequences sharing the same inferred V gene, J gene, and CDR3 amino acid sequence. Percentage overlap between repertoires was computed as shared unique clonotypes divided by the size of the smaller repertoire. Three approaches were used to assess repertoire richness: RTK rarefaction, the Chao1 estimator, and Recon v2.1 estimates of unobserved clonotypes. For all TCRbeta clonotypes obtained by the gDNA method from four donors, generation probabilities were computed with OLGA. Entries here come from immuneACCESS through TCRdb and include only in-frame sequences with V and J called. Some clones fail to appear in such tables; in the studies checked, an unresolved V gene covers under half of the shortfall, and the cause of the remainder is unknown. For V, J and clone size, that table is used; D and trimming come from the DNA. A total of about 2.2 million clones appear in this sample, just over 90% of them only once. Of the sample, around 1.7% falls within the top ten clones.

The germline V gene encodes CDR1 MNHEY and CDR2 SMNVEV (reference sequence). The CDR3 runs 16 residues from the cysteine to the phenylalanine. Only CDR3 DNA is held: 48 bases, read in frame from base 1. V trim: 4 bases; J trim: 3 bases; unmatched bases: 8. This TCR was sampled from a man between 18 and 29 years old in good health. Some clones in this sample may be carry-over from other donors' samples. The sample was naive CD8+ T cells from PBMCs. Interpreted using the paper, the cell subset or site label stands for: CD45RA+CCR7+. Recombination joined TRBV27 with TRBJ2-3; 9 nucleotides in the junction match TRBD2. The base sequence is TGTGCCAGCAGTTCCCTCCTAGCGGGGTCAACAGATACGCAGTATTTT. This translates into CASSSLLAGSTDTQYF.